This TCR beta chain was documented in a study of T cell repertoires in cytomegalovirus infection. Study details: HLA-B-restricted CMV epitopes that are well studied, plus recently identified HLA-C-restricted ones, were used by the study.

The CDR3 totals 15 residues. CDR1 MGHRA and CDR2 YSYEKL come from the germline V gene. TCRdb used MiXCR to reprocess the reads, holding one entry per CDR3 protein. Counted here are roughly 920,000 distinct CDR3 sequences, less than 40% occurring once; the ten biggest clones make up 11% to 15%. This clonotype was seen once. Its antigen is unknown. The junction shows a germline mismatch at one end, possibly a read error. The sequence came from a human donor in good health (CMV status not recorded). Some clones in this sample may be carry-over from other donors' samples. The input for sequencing was cultured CD8+ T cells from PBMCs, taken from culture after CMV antigen stimulation. V and J are TRBV4-1 and TRBJ2-3; 7 bases align to TRBD1. The CDR3 DNA reads as TGTGCCAGCAGCCAAGATGAGACAGGGCCGAATACGCAGTATTTT. Translation: CASSQDETGPNTQYF.